The T cell receptor beta chain under discussion was sequenced for a study of shared T cell receptors in the human thymus. This clone came up once. V was pared by 5 bases and J by 8 bases, with 12 bases of the junction left unmatched. CDR3 length: 16 amino acids. Germline assignment: CDR1 WSHSY and CDR2 SAAADI. Sequencing was performed with immunoSEQ multiplex PCR; in TCRdb, only in-frame clones are kept and a portion is missing. The sample lists around 730,000 clones, approximately 85% occurring once. This sample was also put to use in a study of human thymus T cells. That paper notes: All donors were healthy Finnish infants who were undergoing corrective surgery to treat congenital heart defects. In corrective heart surgery, resections were taken, and these provided the thymus tissue. Within thymic and blood repertoires, V and J gene usage appeared to be biased. Related work found strong thymic repertoire overlap between unrelated individuals.

This chain connects TRBV10-2 to TRBJ2-1, with 10 bases aligning to TRBD2. The receptor's source is a girl less than two years old with a congenital heart defect. The sequenced sample was thymocytes. CDR3 residues: CASSLPSGGAQYEQFF. The CDR3 DNA is TGCGCCAGCAGTCTACCAAGCGGGGGGGCTCAGTATGAGCAGTTCTTC.